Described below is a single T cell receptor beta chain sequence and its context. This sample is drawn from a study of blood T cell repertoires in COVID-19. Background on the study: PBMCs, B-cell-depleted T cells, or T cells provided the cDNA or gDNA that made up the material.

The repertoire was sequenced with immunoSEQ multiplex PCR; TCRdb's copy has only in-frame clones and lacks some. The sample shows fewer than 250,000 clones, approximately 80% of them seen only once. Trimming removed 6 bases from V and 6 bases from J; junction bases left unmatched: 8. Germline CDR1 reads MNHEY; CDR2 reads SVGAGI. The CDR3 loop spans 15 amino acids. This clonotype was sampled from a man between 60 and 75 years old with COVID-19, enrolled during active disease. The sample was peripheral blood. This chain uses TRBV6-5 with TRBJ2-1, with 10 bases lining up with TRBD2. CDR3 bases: TGTGCCAGCAGCGGGGGGGGACTAGCGCTCAATGAGCAGTTCTTC. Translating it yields CASSGGGLALNEQFF.